The next 2 T cell receptor beta chains were all read from a single sample in a study of regulatory T cells in long-lasting Graves disease. Arm-PCR of CDR3 regions and iRepertoire HTBI primers were used to build TCR beta libraries. MiXCR, run by TCRdb on the multiplex PCR reads, gives a single entry per CDR3 protein. The data show about 440,000 distinct CDR3 sequences, roughly 15% seen once. Time point in this sample: newly diagnosed GD, antithyroid drugs for less than 3 months. Generation of the TCR library employed RNA extracted from PBMCs. This sample also appeared in a second study, on T cells in Graves' hyperthyroidism and ophthalmopathy.

The sequences come from peripheral blood mononuclear cells (PBMCs), collected at new diagnosis, from a patient treated with antithyroid drugs. The receptors shown here come from a woman between 18 and 29 years old with Graves disease.

In the case of this clonotype: Just one base apart from a much larger clone, this may be a read error. The DNA of the CDR3 is TGTGCCAGCAGCGAGACAGCAACTGATGAAAAACTGTTTTTT. This encodes CASSETATDEKLFF. The rearrangement uses TRBV3-1 and TRBJ1-4; TRBD1 is a possible D gene (5 bases). This CDR3 is 14 amino acids long. Germline V gene lookup returns CDR1 LGHDT and CDR2 YNNKEL (reference sequence).

Many counts were recorded for this clonotype. The junction does not match germline at one end; this may be a read error. The V call is TRBV7-9, the J call TRBJ2-1; D is perhaps TRBD2 (6 bases). The V gene's germline CDR1 is SEHNR and CDR2 FQNEAQ (reference sequence). CDR3 size: 15 residues. The DNA of the CDR3 is TGTGCCAGCAGCTTAGGGACTATCTCCGACAATGAGCAGTTCTTC. Its translation: CASSLGTISDNEQFF.